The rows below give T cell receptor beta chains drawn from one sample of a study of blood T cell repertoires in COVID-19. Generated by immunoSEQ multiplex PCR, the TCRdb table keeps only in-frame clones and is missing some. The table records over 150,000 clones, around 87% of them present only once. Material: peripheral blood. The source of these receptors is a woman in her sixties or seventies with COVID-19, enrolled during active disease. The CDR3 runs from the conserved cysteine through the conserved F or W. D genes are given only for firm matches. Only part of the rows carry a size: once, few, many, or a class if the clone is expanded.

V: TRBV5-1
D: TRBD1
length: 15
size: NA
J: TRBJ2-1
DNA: TGCGCCAGCAGCTTAAGACAGGGTTCCCACAATGAGCAGTTCTTC
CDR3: CASSLRQGSHNEQFF

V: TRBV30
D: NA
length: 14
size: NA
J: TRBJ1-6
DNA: TGTGCCTGGACTAGGACAGCGAATAATTCACCCCTCCACTTT
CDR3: CAWTRTANNSPLHF

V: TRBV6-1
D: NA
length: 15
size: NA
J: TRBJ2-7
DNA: TGTGCCAGCAGTGAGGGCACAAAGATCTCCTACGAGCAGTACTTC
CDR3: CASSEGTKISYEQYF

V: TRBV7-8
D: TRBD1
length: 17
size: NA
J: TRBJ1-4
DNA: TGTGCCAGCAGCCAAACCCCGGTCGGGGACAGGCAAGAAAAACTGTTTTTT
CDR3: CASSQTPVGDRQEKLFF

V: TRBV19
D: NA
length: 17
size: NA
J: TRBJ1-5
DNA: TGTGCCAGTAGTATAGAGGGCCGAACACCGAGTAATCAGCCCCAGCATTTT
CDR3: CASSIEGRTPSNQPQHF

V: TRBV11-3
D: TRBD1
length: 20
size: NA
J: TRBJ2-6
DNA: TGTGCCAGCAGCTTAGTTTTCGCGGACAGGCCACCCTCTGGGGCCAACGTCCTGACTTTC
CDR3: CASSLVFADRPPSGANVLTF

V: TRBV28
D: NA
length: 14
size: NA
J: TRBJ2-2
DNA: TGTGCCAGCAGTCCTCTAGAGAACACCGGGGAGCTGTTTTTT
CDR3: CASSPLENTGELFF

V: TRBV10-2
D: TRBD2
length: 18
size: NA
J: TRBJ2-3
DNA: TGCGCCAGCCAGGGGCTAGCGGGGGGAATTCCTATCGCAGATACGCAGTATTTT
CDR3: CASQGLAGGIPIADTQYF

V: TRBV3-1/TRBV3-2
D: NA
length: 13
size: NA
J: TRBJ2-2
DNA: TGTGCCAGCGGACACTCGAACACCGGGGAGCTGTTTTTT
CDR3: CASGHSNTGELFF

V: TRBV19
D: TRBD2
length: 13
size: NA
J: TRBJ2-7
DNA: TGTGCCAGTAGGGGGACTAGCACCGACGAGCAGTACTTC
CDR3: CASRGTSTDEQYF

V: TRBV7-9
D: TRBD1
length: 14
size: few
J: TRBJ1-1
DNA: TGTGCCAGCAGCTCATATGGACAGGGAACTGAAGCTTTCTTT
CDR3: CASSSYGQGTEAFF

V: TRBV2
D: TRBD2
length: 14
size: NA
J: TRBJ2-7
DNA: TGTGCCAGCAGGGGAGCGGGGGCCCCCTACGAGCAGTACTTC
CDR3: CASRGAGAPYEQYF

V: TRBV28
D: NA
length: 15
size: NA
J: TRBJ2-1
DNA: TGTGCCAGCAGTTTATCAGGGTCGGTCTACAATGAGCAGTTCTTC
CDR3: CASSLSGSVYNEQFF

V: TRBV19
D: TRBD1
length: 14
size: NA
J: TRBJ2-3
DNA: TGTGCCAGTAGGCGGACAGGGGGCACAGATACGCAGTATTTT
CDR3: CASRRTGGTDTQYF

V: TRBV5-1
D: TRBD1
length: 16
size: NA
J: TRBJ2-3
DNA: TGCGCCAGCAGCTTGGGCGGGACAGGGGGGACAGATACGCAGTATTTT
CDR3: CASSLGGTGGTDTQYF

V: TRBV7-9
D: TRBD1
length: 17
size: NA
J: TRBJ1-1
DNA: TGTGCCAGCAGCTTAGGGGGGACAGGGGGCCGAGGGACTGAAGCTTTCTTT
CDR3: CASSLGGTGGRGTEAFF

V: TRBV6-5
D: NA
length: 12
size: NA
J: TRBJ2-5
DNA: TGTGCCACGGGGACAAGCCAAGAGACCCAGTACTTC
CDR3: CATGTSQETQYF

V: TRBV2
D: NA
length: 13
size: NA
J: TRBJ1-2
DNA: TGTGCCAGCAGAGCGACAGCTAACTATGGCTACACCTTC
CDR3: CASRATANYGYTF

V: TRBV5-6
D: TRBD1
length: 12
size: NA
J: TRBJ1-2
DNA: TGTGCCAGCAGCGTACGTCGAGGGGGCATTGCCTTC
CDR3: CASSVRRGGIAF

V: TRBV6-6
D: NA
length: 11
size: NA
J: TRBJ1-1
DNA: TGTGCCAGCAGATGGACAGACGAAGCTTTCTTT
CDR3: CASRWTDEAFF

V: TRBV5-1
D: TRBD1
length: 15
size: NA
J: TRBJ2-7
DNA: TGCGCCAGCAGCCCCGACAGGGGGAGTTCCTACGAGCAGTACTTC
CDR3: CASSPDRGSSYEQYF

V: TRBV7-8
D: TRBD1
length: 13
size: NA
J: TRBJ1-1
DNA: TGTGCCAGCAGCTCCGGGACAGGGATTGGAGCTTTCTTT
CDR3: CASSSGTGIGAFF

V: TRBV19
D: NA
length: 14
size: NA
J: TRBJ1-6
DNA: TGTGCCAGTAAGGGGGAAGGTTTCGATTCACCCCTCCACTTT
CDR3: CASKGEGFDSPLHF

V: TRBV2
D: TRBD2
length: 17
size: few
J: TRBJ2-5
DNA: TGTGCCAGCAGTGCCCCCTGGACTAGCGGACCCGAAGAGACCCAGTACTTC
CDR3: CASSAPWTSGPEETQYF

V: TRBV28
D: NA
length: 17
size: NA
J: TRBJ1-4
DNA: TGTGCCAGCAGTTCCCAGGGCTGGGGGGCAACTAATGAAAAACTGTTTTTT
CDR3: CASSSQGWGATNEKLFF

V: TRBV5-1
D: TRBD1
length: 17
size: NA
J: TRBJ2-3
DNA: TGCGCCAGCAGCTTGGCTCTGGGACAGGGGTCAGCAGATACGCAGTATTTT
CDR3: CASSLALGQGSADTQYF

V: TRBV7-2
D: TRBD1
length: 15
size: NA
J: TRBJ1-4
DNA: TGTGCCAGCAGCAAGCGACAGGGGGCAGTGGAAAAACTGTTTTTT
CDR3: CASSKRQGAVEKLFF

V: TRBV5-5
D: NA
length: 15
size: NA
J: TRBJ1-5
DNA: TGTGCCAGCAGCTCGCGGCAAGGCGGCGATCAGCCCCAGCATTTT
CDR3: CASSSRQGGDQPQHF

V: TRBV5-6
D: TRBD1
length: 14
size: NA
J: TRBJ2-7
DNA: TGTGCCAGCAGCGGGACAGGGTCAGTCCACGAGCAGTACTTC
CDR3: CASSGTGSVHEQYF

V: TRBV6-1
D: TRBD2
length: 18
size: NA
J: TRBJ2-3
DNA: TGTGCCAGCAGTGAAGGGGGACTAGCGGGGGGGCTCACAGATACGCAGTATTTT
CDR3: CASSEGGLAGGLTDTQYF

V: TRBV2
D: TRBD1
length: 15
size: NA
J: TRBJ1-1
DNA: TGTGCCAGCAGTGGGACAGGGGGACAATATGGAATAGCTTTCTTT
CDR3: CASSGTGGQYGIAFF

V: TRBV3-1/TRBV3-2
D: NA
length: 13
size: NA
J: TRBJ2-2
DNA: TGTGCCAGCAGCGTAGAGGTCACCGGGGAGCTGTTTTTT
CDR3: CASSVEVTGELFF

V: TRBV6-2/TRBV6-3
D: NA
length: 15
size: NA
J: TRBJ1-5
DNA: TGTGCCAGCAGTTATTCGGGGGGTGTAGGTCAGCCCCAGCATTTT
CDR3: CASSYSGGVGQPQHF